The source of this T cell receptor beta chain is a study of blood T cells in healthy people across ages. With a J-beta primer mix and a sample-barcoded 5' primer, a second PCR ran about 6 to 11 cycles. TCRdb re-called the 5' RACE reads through MiXCR, storing one row per CDR3 protein. The sample gives approximately 1.5 million distinct CDR3 sequences, about 45% of which show up once; more than 4% is in the top ten. This clonotype was seen a handful of times. Per the germline V gene, CDR1 is SGDLS and CDR2 is YYNGEE. Deletions cut 0 bases from V and 1 base from J, with 10 bases between. CDR3 length equals 15 residues.

V is TRBV9 and J is TRBJ2-5; D is uncertain. Sequenced material: blood. The TCR sequence derives from a woman aged 18-35 years in good health. The CDR3 nucleotides are TGTGCCAGCAGCGTAGGGTATACAACCCAAGAGACCCAGTACTTC. Translated: CASSVGYTTQETQYF.